The 12 T cell receptor beta chains in this list originate from one sample, sequenced in a study of blood T cell repertoires in COVID-19. Assay used: immunoSEQ multiplex PCR; TCRdb lists only in-frame clones, some missing. The repertoire holds about 41,000 clones, over 75% seen once, with about 48% in the top ten. The sample consisted of peripheral blood. The source of these receptors is an elderly woman with acute or convalescent COVID-19.

The rearrangement uses TRBV6-6 and TRBJ1-3; 10 nucleotides align to TRBD1. Unmatched junction bases numbered 6, after V lost 6 bases and J lost 4 bases. The V gene's germline CDR1 is MNHNY and CDR2 SVGAGI (reference sequence). The length of the CDR3 is 15 residues. In DNA form, the CDR3 reads TGTGCCAGCAGCCCGGGACAGGGGTTCGGAAACACCATATATTTT. Its protein product is CASSPGQGFGNTIYF.

This rearrangement joins TRBV7-2 to TRBJ2-7; 12 bases map to TRBD1. Trimming at V came to 5 bases and at J to 6 bases, leaving 8 bases not matched to a gene. Per the germline V gene, CDR1 is SGHTA and CDR2 is FQGNSA. The CDR3 consists of 15 residues. The CDR3 DNA follows: TGTGCCAGCAGCCCGTCAGGGACAGGGGGCCGCGAGCAGTACTTC. The encoded protein is CASSPSGTGGREQYF.

This clone occurred a few times. The rearrangement links TRBV27 to TRBJ1-1, with D uncertain. The V and J ends lost 2 bases and 1 base respectively, with 8 bases between them. CDR1 is MNHEY and CDR2 is SMNVEV in the germline V gene (reference sequence). CDR3 length: 14 residues. CDR3: CASSLIYGNTEAFF. CDR3 bases: TGTGCCAGCAGTTTAATTTACGGGAACACTGAAGCTTTCTTT.

This clone has only a few counts. The V and J genes are TRBV7-8 and TRBJ1-2; 9 bases align to TRBD1. Unmatched junction bases numbered 6, after V lost 5 bases and J lost 2 bases. The V gene's germline CDR1 is SGHVS and CDR2 FQNEAQ. The CDR3 covers 15 residues. The CDR3 DNA is TGTGCCAGCAGCCCTCGGGACAGGGACAACTATGGCTACACCTTC. Its protein product is CASSPRDRDNYGYTF.

The chain couples TRBV4-3 to TRBJ1-2; 10 bases agree with TRBD1. Trimming cost V 3 bases and J 6 bases; bases outside gene matches: 10. The germline V gene encodes CDR1 LGHNA and CDR2 YSLEER. This CDR3 comprises 16 residues. CDR3 coding DNA: TGCGCCAGCAGCCACTATCCCACCGGGACAGGGGATGGCTACACCTTC. It specifies CASSHYPTGTGDGYTF.

The CDR3: CASSEARGFGYTF. The CDR3 nucleotides are TGTGCCAGCAGTGAAGCAAGGGGCTTTGGCTACACCTTC. The rearrangement joins TRBV2 to TRBJ1-2; maybe TRBD1 (5 bases). The ends were cut back, 0 bases at V and 7 bases at J, with 9 bases in the middle. The CDR3 covers 13 residues. The germline CDR1 and CDR2 sequences are SNHLY and FYNNEI.

This clone was recorded only once. This chain joins TRBV7-2 and TRBJ2-7; D not resolved. The CDR3 has 12 residues. V lost 3 bases and J 0 bases, leaving 3 bases between the germline ends. CDR1 and CDR2 from the germline V gene are SGHTA and FQGNSA. CDR3 sequence: CASSLSSYEQYF. The CDR3 DNA follows: TGTGCCAGCAGCTTGAGCTCCTACGAGCAGTACTTC.

The chain uses TRBV7-3 and TRBJ1-1; 10 bases align to TRBD1. The CDR3 covers 14 residues. V shed 1 base and J 4 bases; nucleotides not matched to a gene: 0. Germline V gene data show CDR1 as SGHTA and CDR2 as FQGTGA. As DNA, the CDR3 is TGTGCCAGCAGCTTAAGACAGGGGGCCACTGAAGCTTTCTTT. Protein product: CASSLRQGATEAFF.

The chain recombines TRBV25-1 with TRBJ1-2; tentative D call: TRBD1 (6 bases). The CDR3 runs to 11 residues. Looked up from germline, CDR1 is MGHDK and CDR2 is SYGVNS. Trimming took 2 bases from V and 14 from J, leaving 12 bases between them. CDR3 DNA: TGTGCCAGCAGTGAAGGACAGTTTTTGACCTTC. This codes for CASSEGQFLTF.

This clone has just one count. The chain has TRBV3-1 (or the pseudogene TRBV3-2) and TRBJ1-2; D ambiguous. The CDR3 is made up of 13 amino acids. With 0 bases removed from V and 5 bases from J, the gap between germline ends came to 7 bases. The germline CDR1 and CDR2 sequences are LGHDT and YNNKEL (reference sequence). CDR3 region: CASSQDNGYGYTF. For the CDR3, the DNA is TGTGCCAGCAGCCAAGACAACGGGTATGGCTACACCTTC.

V is TRBV7-2 and J is TRBJ2-5; maybe TRBD2 (6 bases). Deletions cut 1 base from V and 1 base from J, with 7 bases between. This CDR3 spans 14 amino acids. From germline, CDR1 is SGHTA and CDR2 FQGNSA. The CDR3 DNA reads TGTGCCAGCAGCTTAGTGGGGGGCCAAGAGACCCAGTACTTC. This encodes CASSLVGGQETQYF. Looking up the rest from reference TRBV7-2 and TRBJ2-5 gives the full variable domain: GAGVSQSPSNKVTEKGKDVELRCDPISGHTALYWYRQSLGQGLEFLIYFQGNSAPDKSGLPSDRFSAERTGGSVSTLTIQRTQQEDSAVYLCASSLVGGQETQYFGPGTRLLVL.

The genes are TRBV7-9 and TRBJ1-1, with D hard to call. CDR3 size: 13 residues. Trimming took 1 base from V and 5 from J, leaving 8 bases between them. Germline V gene lookup returns CDR1 SEHNR and CDR2 FQNEAQ (reference sequence). The DNA for the CDR3 is TGTGCCAGCAGCTTAGATGCGGAGACTGAAGCTTTCTTT. Protein: CASSLDAETEAFF.